A selection of T cell receptor beta chains follows, all from one sample in a study of long-term antiretroviral therapy in people with HIV. The data were produced by immunoSEQ multiplex PCR, yet TCRdb's version contains in-frame clones alone and is incomplete. The table lists about 21,000 clones, about 87% of them singletons, with approximately 4.1% in the top ten. The sample in question was unsorted PBMCs, obtained 2.1 years after starting antiretroviral therapy. The source of these receptors is a man in his late teens or twenties with HIV. CDR3s include the opening cysteine and the closing phenylalanine or tryptophan. The D gene is left open where the match is weak. Only some rows state a clone size, as once, few, many or a class for expanded clones.

v_gene	d_gene	abundance	j_gene	CDR3aa	CDR3nt
TRBV27	TRBD1	.	TRBJ1-5	CASTTNEGAPNNQPQHF	TGTGCCAGCACCACAAATGAGGGGGCCCCAAACAATCAGCCCCAGCATTTT
TRBV7-9	TRBD2	few	TRBJ2-7	CASSQGSSGRHEQYF	TGTGCCAGCAGCCAGGGGAGTAGCGGGAGACACGAGCAGTACTTC
TRBV7-9	TRBD1	.	TRBJ1-1	CASSSLQGAATEAFF	TGTGCCAGCAGCAGCTTACAGGGGGCGGCCACTGAAGCTTTCTTT
TRBV4-3	.	few	TRBJ2-7	CASSQEPQRNEQYF	TGCGCCAGCAGCCAAGAGCCCCAGAGGAACGAGCAGTACTTC
TRBV10-3	TRBD1	.	TRBJ1-2	CASLLGQAYGYTF	TGTGCCAGCCTTTTAGGACAGGCCTATGGCTACACCTTC
TRBV7-2	TRBD1	few	TRBJ2-7	CASSVSDRATYEQYF	TGTGCCAGCAGCGTAAGCGACAGGGCGACCTACGAGCAGTACTTC
TRBV11-2	.	.	TRBJ2-2	CASSPTGELFF	TGTGCCAGCAGCCCCACCGGGGAGCTGTTTTTT
TRBV9	.	.	TRBJ1-2	CASSVGGGANYGYTF	TGTGCCAGCAGCGTAGGAGGGGGAGCTAACTATGGCTACACCTTC
TRBV30	.	.	TRBJ2-3	CAWSPVDSSTDTQYF	TGTGCCTGGTCACCGGTTGATTCTAGCACAGATACGCAGTATTTT
TRBV11-2	TRBD2	.	TRBJ2-1	CASSLGGGLTYNEQFF	TGTGCCAGCAGCTTAGGGGGAGGGTTGACCTACAATGAGCAGTTCTTC
TRBV9	TRBD2	.	TRBJ2-7	CASSAGGGRSYEQYF	TGTGCCAGCAGCGCGGGGGGGGGCCGGAGCTACGAGCAGTACTTC
TRBV5-1	.	once	TRBJ2-6	CASSLAGKGANVLTF	TGCGCCAGCAGCTTGGCGGGGAAAGGGGCCAACGTCCTGACTTTC
TRBV4-3	.	.	TRBJ1-1	CASSPGPGRINTEAFF	TGCGCCAGCAGCCCCGGACCGGGACGGATAAACACTGAAGCTTTCTTT
TRBV29-1	.	.	TRBJ2-7	CSVRTGISSEQYF	TGCAGCGTCCGAACAGGTATCTCGTCCGAGCAGTACTTC
TRBV6-5	.	.	TRBJ2-7	CASSPDTYEQYF	TGTGCCAGCAGTCCGGACACGTACGAGCAGTACTTC
TRBV25-1	TRBD1	.	TRBJ1-2	CASSEGQGADGYTF	TGTGCCAGCAGTGAGGGACAGGGCGCGGATGGCTACACCTTC
TRBV4-3	.	.	TRBJ2-7	CASSQGYGSSYEQYF	TGCGCCAGCAGCCAAGGATATGGGAGCTCCTACGAGCAGTACTTC
TRBV6-1	TRBD2	.	TRBJ2-7	CASDGSGVYEQYF	TGTGCCAGCGACGGGAGCGGGGTCTACGAGCAGTACTTC
TRBV5-8	.	.	TRBJ1-1	CASRFPTETEAFF	TGTGCCAGCAGATTCCCGACAGAGACTGAAGCTTTCTTT
TRBV5-4	.	.	TRBJ2-5	CACSPGTTQETQYF	TGTGCCTGCAGTCCCGGGACAACCCAAGAGACCCAGTACTTC